These 27 T cell receptor delta chains came from one sample sequenced in a study of gamma-delta chains in newborns, infants, children. TCRdb called clones anew from the reads with CATT. The sample lists a few thousand delta-chain clones; roughly 1% were seen once. The source material was blood. Source of these receptors: a child who was a newborn, infant or young child, either healthy, febrile or measles-vaccinated (not recorded which).

Points on this clone: A much bigger clone sits one base away, suggesting this may be a read error. V usage is TRDV2 and J usage is TRDJ2; 12 positions agree with TRDD3. The germline CDR1 and CDR2 sequences are GEAIGNYY and EKD. This CDR3 spans 18 amino acids. CDR3 DNA sequence: TGTGCCTGTGACCCTCTACTGGGGGATACCCCTTTGGCAGCACAACTCTTCTTT. It translates to CACDPLLGDTPLAAQLFF.

This clone was picked up a small number of times. A clone one base away is much larger, so this may be a read error. The V and J genes are TRDV2 and TRDJ3; 8 bases are shared with TRDD3. Per the germline V gene, CDR1 is GEAIGNYY and CDR2 is EKD. The CDR3 contains 19 residues. V gave up 3 bases and J gave up 2 bases; unmatched junction bases: 11. The CDR3 DNA reads TGTGCCTGTGACCTACTGGGGGTCAGGAGCCCCTGGGACACCCGACAGATGTTTTTC. Protein sequence: CACDLLGVRSPWDTRQMFF.

This clone was observed a few times. TCRdb records a much larger clone's protein for this DNA, with a difference at residue 9 that likely arises from a read error; the protein given is the translation of the DNA. The genes are TRDV2 and TRDJ1; D may be TRDD2 or TRDD3 (5 bases each). This CDR3 has 16 residues. V shed 3 bases and J shed 0 bases, with 16 bases lying between them. Looked up from germline, CDR1 is GEAIGNYY and CDR2 is EKD. The CDR3 is CACDSLLASYTDKLIF. CDR3 coding DNA: TGTGCCTGTGACTCCCTACTGGCCTCTTACACCGATAAACTCATCTTT.

This clone is termed large. This sample also contains other DNA sequences that code for the same CDR3. The chain carries TRDV2 and TRDJ3; weak D call: TRDD3 (5 bases). This CDR3 has 17 residues. Germline loops: CDR1 GEAIGNYY, CDR2 EKD. The ends were cut back, 0 bases at V and 1 base at J, with 9 bases in the middle. The CDR3 DNA is TGTGCCTGTGACACCGTCGGGGGTTCCTGGGACACCCGACAGATGTTTTTC. Protein product: CACDTVGGSWDTRQMFF.

This clone was counted a few times. A read error is possible here, since a much larger clone lies one base away. Other DNA sequences in the same sample also yield this CDR3. This rearrangement joins TRDV2 to TRDJ3; 7 bases are a match to TRDD3. Germline CDR1 is GEAIGNYY and CDR2 is EKD. The length of the CDR3 is 17 residues. DNA for the CDR3: TGTGCCTGTGACACTACCGGGGGATCCTGGGACACCCGGCAGATGTTTTTC. It translates to CACDTTGGSWDTRQMFF.

By proportion, this clone is medium-sized. This likely reflects a read error, since a far larger clone is one base away. Other nucleotide sequences in the sample specify the same CDR3. V gene TRDV2 combines with J gene TRDJ1; possible D gene TRDD3, 6 bases. V lost 3 bases and J 0 bases, leaving 13 bases between the germline ends. CDR1 GEAIGNYY and CDR2 EKD come from the germline V gene. The CDR3 length is 15 residues. As DNA, the CDR3 is TGTGCCTGTGACGTACTGGGACCGTACACCGATAAACTCATCTTT. The encoded protein is CACDVLGPYTDKLIF.

About this clone itself: A much larger clone differs by one base, so this may be a read error. The CDR3 reads CACEVLGDTLTAQLFF. The CDR3 region has the DNA TGTGCCTGTGAAGTACTGGGGGATACTTTGACAGCACAACTCTTCTTT. The chain uses TRDV2 and TRDJ2; 11 nucleotides agree with TRDD3. This CDR3 is built from 16 residues. J was trimmed by 0 bases and V by 4 bases; bases with no gene match: 3. The V gene's germline CDR1 is GEAIGNYY and CDR2 EKD.

A remark on this clone: TCRdb's entry gives the protein of a much larger clone, which mismatches this DNA's translation at residue 11, likely from a read error; the protein reported here is translated from the DNA. This CDR3 is also generated by other DNA sequences in the sample. This chain connects TRDV2 to TRDJ3; 12 bases are a match to TRDD3. The CDR3 is made up of 19 amino acids. In germline, CDR1 is GEAIGNYY, CDR2 EKD. V gave up 0 bases and J gave up 2 bases; unmatched junction bases: 4. CDR3 in amino acids: CACDTVLGDTPWDTRQMFF. As DNA, the CDR3 is TGTGCCTGTGACACCGTACTGGGGGATACACCCTGGGACACCCGACAGATGTTTTTC.

A note on this clone: A read error likely explains why the TCRdb protein, taken from a much larger clone, differs from this DNA's translation at residue 8; the protein shown is translated from the DNA. V usage is TRDV2 and J usage is TRDJ2, with 8 nucleotides matching TRDD3. Germline CDR1 is GEAIGNYY and CDR2 is EKD. CDR3 length equals 14 residues. The V and J ends lost 3 bases and 5 bases, in that order; junction bases with no gene match: 4. The CDR3 DNA follows: TGTGCCTGTGACCTACTGGGGGCTACAGCACAACTCTTCTTT. It yields the protein CACDLLGATAQLFF.

This clone came up a few times. A single base separates this from a much larger clone, so it may be a read error. V is TRDV2 and J is TRDJ2; perhaps TRDD3 as D (6 bases). CDR3 length equals 16 residues. V lost 0 bases, J lost 0 bases, and 10 bases lay in between. The germline V gene encodes CDR1 GEAIGNYY and CDR2 EKD. This CDR3 is CACDTLGGTLTAQLFF. In DNA, the CDR3 is TGTGCCTGTGACACCTTGGGGGGTACTTTGACAGCACAACTCTTCTTT.

Relative to its sample, this clone is medium-sized. This sequence joins TRDV2 and TRDJ3; TRDD3 matches 13 bases. With 0 bases clipped from V and 3 bases from J, the junction kept 10 bases outside the gene matches. The CDR3 has 21 amino acids. Germline CDR1 GEAIGNYY, CDR2 EKD. The CDR3 coding sequence is TGTGCCTGTGACACCGTGGTACTGGGGGATACGCTAGGCTGGGACACCCGACAGATGTTTTTC. Translating it yields CACDTVVLGDTLGWDTRQMFF.

This clone was counted only a few times. With only one base between it and a far larger clone, this is likely a read error. This specimen includes other DNA sequences encoding the same CDR3. This sequence joins TRDV2 and TRDJ2, with a weak D call TRDD3 (5 bases). Germline V gives CDR1 GEAIGNYY, CDR2 EKD. V was cut by 1 base and J by 2 bases, with 13 bases left in between. This CDR3 has 16 residues. CDR3: CACDTRGPALTAQLFF. CDR3 nucleotide sequence: TGTGCCTGTGACACTCGGGGGCCAGCCTTGACAGCACAACTCTTCTTT.

This clone has more than one count but fewer than ten. TCRdb pairs this DNA with a much larger clone's protein that differs at residue 3, likely a read error; the protein shown was translated from the DNA. The gene calls are TRAV29/DV5 and TRDJ2; 8 nucleotides agree with TRDD3. This CDR3 is built from 16 residues. Germline CDR1 reads NSMFDY; CDR2 reads ISSIKDK. Written as DNA, the CDR3 is TGTGCAGTAAGCCTGGGGGACCCTTCTTTGACAGCACAACTCTTCTTT. It yields the protein CAVSLGDPSLTAQLFF.

This clone has more than one count but fewer than ten. This sequence may be a read error, since a much larger clone differs from it by one base. This same CDR3 is encoded by further DNA sequences in the sample. The rearrangement uses TRDV1 and TRDJ1; the D gene is possibly TRDD3 (6 bases). The CDR3 totals 19 residues. The germline CDR1 and CDR2 sequences are TSWWSYY and QGS. As DNA, the CDR3 is TGTGCTCTTGGGGCCTTGGTGGCTACCTACTGGGAGTACACCGACAAACTCATCTTT. It codes for CALGALVATYWEYTDKLIF.

This clone was counted only a few times. The TCRdb protein, from a much larger clone, departs from this DNA's translation at residue 11, likely by read error; the protein shown derives from the DNA. This chain links TRDV2 with TRDJ2; TRDD3 aligns across 8 bases. This CDR3 region has 16 residues. CDR1 and CDR2 (germline): GEAIGNYY, EKD. CDR3 in DNA: TGTGCCTGTGACACGGTGGGGGATGCTTTGGCAGCACAACTCTTCTTT. Its protein is CACDTVGDALAAQLFF.

In this sample, this clone turned up a few times. The chain employs TRDV2 and TRDJ2, with 11 bases identical to TRDD3. The CDR3 runs to 16 residues. From germline, CDR1 is GEAIGNYY and CDR2 EKD. V was pared by 3 bases and J by 4 bases, with 6 bases of the junction left unmatched. The CDR3 spells CACDAWGIRGTAQLFF. The CDR3 nucleotides read TGTGCCTGTGACGCTTGGGGGATACGAGGGACAGCACAACTCTTCTTT.

This clone is medium-sized. This sample also contains other DNA sequences that code for the same CDR3. This chain uses TRDV2 with TRDJ3; 13 positions agree with TRDD3. Trimming cost V 3 bases and J 0 bases; bases outside gene matches: 13. The CDR3 loop spans 22 amino acids. The germline V gene encodes CDR1 GEAIGNYY and CDR2 EKD. The CDR3 nucleotides read TGTGCCTGTGACCCCTCCGTACTGGGGGATACGGGAAGCTCCTGGGACACCCGACAGATGTTTTTC. Translating gives CACDPSVLGDTGSSWDTRQMFF.

A word on this clone: A single base is all that separates this from a far larger clone, so a read error is likely. Other DNA sequences of this sample code for an identical CDR3. The V call is TRDV2, the J call TRDJ2, with 10 bases matching TRDD3. Germline V gives CDR1 GEAIGNYY, CDR2 EKD. The CDR3 extends over 15 amino acids. CDR3 bases: TGTGCCTGTGACATACTGGGGGATTTGACAGCACAACTCTTTTTT. Translating it yields CACDILGDLTAQLFF.

This clone has just a few counts. A much bigger clone sits one base away, suggesting this may be a read error. This chain joins TRDV2 and TRDJ3, with TRDD3 matching over 12 bases. The CDR3 is 20 amino acids. CDR1 GEAIGNYY and CDR2 EKD come from the germline V gene. CDR3 nucleotides: TGTGCCTGTGACACCGTACTGGGGGATACTCGCTCCTGGGACACCCGACGGATGTTTTTC. Translating it yields CACDTVLGDTRSWDTRRMFF.

Comment on this clone: A read error likely explains why the TCRdb protein, taken from a much larger clone, differs from this DNA's translation at residue 5; the protein shown is translated from the DNA. The chain uses TRDV2 and TRDJ2; a possible D gene is TRDD3 (6 bases). V lost 2 bases to trimming and J lost 2 bases, with 11 bases between them. Per the germline V gene, CDR1 is GEAIGNYY and CDR2 is EKD. This CDR3 contains 15 residues. The CDR3 bases are TGTGCCTGTGACATCGTAGGGGGATTGACAGCACAACTCTTCTTT. This translates into CACDIVGGLTAQLFF.

This clone was found a few times. The protein recorded in TCRdb matches a much larger clone and deviates from this DNA's translation at residues 3 and 9, suggesting a read error; the protein here is obtained by translating the DNA. The CDR3 reads CAYDILGDMTAQLFF. CDR3 coding DNA: TGTGCCTATGACATACTGGGGGATATGACAGCACAACTCTTCTTT. The chain recombines TRDV2 with TRDJ2; TRDD3 matches 11 bases. The CDR3 totals 15 residues. Germline V lookup: CDR1 GEAIGNYY, CDR2 EKD.

As to this clone: One base away lies a much larger clone, so this may be a sequencing read error. Other DNA sequences in this sample translate to the same CDR3. The V and J genes are TRDV2 and TRDJ2, with D perhaps matching TRDD3 (6 bases). The length of the CDR3 is 14 residues. Looked up from germline, CDR1 is GEAIGNYY and CDR2 is EKD. The CDR3 region is CACDKLGMTAQLFF. CDR3 nucleotides: TGTGCCTGCGACAAACTGGGAATGACAGCACAACTCTTCTTT.

With respect to this clone: This likely reflects a read error, since a far larger clone is one base away. Other DNA sequences in the sample encode the same CDR3. V and J are TRDV2 and TRDJ3, with 8 bases matching TRDD3. The CDR3 totals 17 residues. The V gene's germline CDR1 is GEAIGNYY and CDR2 EKD. This chain's CDR3 is CACDTWGSSWDTRQMFF. CDR3 sequence (DNA): TGTGCCTGCGACACCTGGGGGAGCTCCTGGGACACCCGACAGATGTTTTTC.

A note on this clone: The TCRdb protein comes from a much larger clone and disagrees with this DNA's translation at residue 6, likely due to a read error; the protein given here is derived from the DNA. The chain employs TRDV2 and TRDJ3, with 8 bases fitting TRDD3. Germline matching of the DNA provided the J gene here, since TCRdb leaves it blank. The germline V gene has CDR1 GEAIGNYY and CDR2 EKD. V shed 0 bases and J 4 bases; nucleotides not matched to a gene: 1. CDR3 size: 16 residues. DNA for the CDR3: TGTGCCTGTGACACCATGGGGGATTGGGACACCCGACAGATGTTTTTC. Its protein is CACDTMGDWDTRQMFF.

Concerning this clone itself: A read error is possible here, since a much larger clone lies one base away. The V gene is TRDV2, the J gene TRDJ3, with TRDD3 identical over 13 bases. TCRdb carries no J gene annotation; the J gene was assigned here by matching the DNA with germline. Germline CDR1 and CDR2: GEAIGNYY and EKD. Trimming took 2 bases from V and 0 from J; bases not matched to a gene: 12. This CDR3 comprises 22 residues. CDR3 sequence (DNA): TGTGCCTGTGACAACCTACTGGGGGATACGCCCACGAGCTCCTGGGACACCCGACAGATGTTTTTC. Its protein product is CACDNLLGDTPTSSWDTRQMFF.

This clone was seen a few times. This likely reflects a read error, since a far larger clone is one base away. Different DNA sequences within this sample yield the same CDR3. The chain couples TRDV2 to TRDJ2; D possibly corresponds to TRDD3 (6 bases). Germline assignment: CDR1 GEAIGNYY and CDR2 EKD. This CDR3 has 15 amino acids. Trimming took off 1 base at V and 3 bases at J, with 11 bases between the two ends. The CDR3 loop is CACDTLGAMTAQLFF. The DNA of the CDR3 is TGTGCCTGTGACACACTGGGAGCAATGACAGCACAACTCTTCTTT.

This clone was seen only a few times. This may stem from a read error, because a much larger clone lies one nucleotide away. Other DNA variants within this sample encode the same CDR3. J is TRDJ2 and V is TRDV2; 10 positions match TRDD3. Germline CDR1 is GEAIGNYY and CDR2 is EKD. The CDR3 is made up of 19 amino acids. CDR3 sequence (DNA): TGTGCCTGCGACACCCTCCCCTACTGGGGGATGGACATTACAGCACAACTCTTCTTT. Its translation is CACDTLPYWGMDITAQLFF.